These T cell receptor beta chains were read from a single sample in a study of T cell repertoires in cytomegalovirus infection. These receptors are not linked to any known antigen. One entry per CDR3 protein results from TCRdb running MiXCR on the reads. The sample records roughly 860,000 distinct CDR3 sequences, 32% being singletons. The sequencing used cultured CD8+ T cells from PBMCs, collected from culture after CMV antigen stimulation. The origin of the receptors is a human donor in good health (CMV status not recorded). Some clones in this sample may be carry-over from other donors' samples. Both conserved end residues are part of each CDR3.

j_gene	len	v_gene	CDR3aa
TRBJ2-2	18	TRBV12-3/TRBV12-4	CASSISGGHLGNTGELFF
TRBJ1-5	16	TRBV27	CASSTTRSGSNQPQHF
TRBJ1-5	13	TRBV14	CASSHLTGQPQHF
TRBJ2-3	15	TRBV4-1	CASSRSGGATDTQYF
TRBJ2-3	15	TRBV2	CASGSRDRQTDTQYF
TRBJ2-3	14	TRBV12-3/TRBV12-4	CASTAKGGTDTQYF
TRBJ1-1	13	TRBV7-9	CASTQGRNTEAFF
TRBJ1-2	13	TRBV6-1	CASIQGVGYGYTF
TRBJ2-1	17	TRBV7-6	CASSLGLRHFTYNEQFF
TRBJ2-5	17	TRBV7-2	CASSSSPGLAGLETQYF
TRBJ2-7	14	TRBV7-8	CASTQPHRTFEQYF
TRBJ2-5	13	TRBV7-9	CASRRDGKETQYF